Detailed here is one T cell receptor beta chain. Seattle researchers signed up patients amid active infection and tracked them longitudinally. Per germline, CDR1 SGHVS and CDR2 FQNEAQ. V was pared by 4 bases and J by 4 bases, with 13 bases between. The CDR3 is 14 residues long. The entry originates in a study of blood T cell repertoires in COVID-19. Study context: Sources were T cells, B-cell-depleted T cells, or PBMCs; the material itself was cDNA or gDNA.

Data came from immunoSEQ multiplex PCR; TCRdb stores just in-frame clones and leaves some out. Of a few hundred thousand clones in the sample, around 87% were seen once. The clonotype was recovered from a woman between 40 and 55 years old with COVID-19, enrolled during active disease. The chain has TRBV7-8 and TRBJ1-2, with D tentatively TRBD1 (6 bases). The sample comprised peripheral blood. The CDR3 DNA follows: TGTGCCAGCAGCTACCGGGAGGGGGGCTATGGCTACACCTTC. Translation gives CASSYREGGYGYTF. Looking up the rest from reference TRBV7-8 and TRBJ1-2 gives the full variable domain: GAGVSQSPRYKVAKRGQDVALRCDPISGHVSLFWYQQALGQGPEFLTYFQNEAQLDKSGLPSDRFFAERPEGSVSTLKIQRTQQEDSAVYLCASSYREGGYGYTFGSGTRLTVV.